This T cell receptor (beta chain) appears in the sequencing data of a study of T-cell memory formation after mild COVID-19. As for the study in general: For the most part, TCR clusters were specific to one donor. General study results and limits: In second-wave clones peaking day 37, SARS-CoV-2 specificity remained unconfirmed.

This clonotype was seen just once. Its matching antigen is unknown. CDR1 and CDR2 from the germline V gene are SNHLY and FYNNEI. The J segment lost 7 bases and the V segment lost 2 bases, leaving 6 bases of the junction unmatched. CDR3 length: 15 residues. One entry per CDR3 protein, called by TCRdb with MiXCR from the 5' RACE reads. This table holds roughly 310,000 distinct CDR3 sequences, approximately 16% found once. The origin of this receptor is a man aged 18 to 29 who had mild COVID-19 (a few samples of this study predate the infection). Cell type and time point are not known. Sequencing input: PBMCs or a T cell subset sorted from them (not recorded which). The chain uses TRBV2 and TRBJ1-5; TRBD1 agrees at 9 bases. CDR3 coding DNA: TGTGCCAGCAGTGAACAGGGACAGGGTCGGCAGCCCCAGCATTTT. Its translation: CASSEQGQGRQPQHF.